The rows below give T cell receptor beta chains drawn from one sample of a study of blood T cell repertoires in COVID-19. TCRdb keeps only in-frame clones here, not all; method: immunoSEQ multiplex PCR. The data show around 270,000 clones, 80% to 85% seen once. Specimen: peripheral blood. Receptors were obtained from a woman between 40 and 55 years old who had recovered from COVID-19. The CDR3 runs from the conserved cysteine through the conserved F or W. The order of the fields is V gene, J gene, CDR3 length, clone size, D gene, CDR3 DNA, CDR3 protein. D genes are given only for firm matches. Clone size appears in some rows only: once, few, many, or a class for an expanded clone.

>TRBV12-3/TRBV12-4|TRBJ1-5|13|.|.
TGTGCCAGCGCCGGACAGTACAATCAGCCCCAGCATTTT
CASAGQYNQPQHF
>TRBV2|TRBJ2-7|14|.|.
TGTGCCAGCAGTGGACAGGAGAACTCCTACGAGCAGTACTTC
CASSGQENSYEQYF
>TRBV11-2|TRBJ2-5|16|.|TRBD2
TGTGCCAGCAGCTTAATAGGTGGGGGGGTAGGTGTGACCCAGTACTTC
CASSLIGGGVGVTQYF
>TRBV3-1/TRBV3-2|TRBJ2-6|17|.|.
TGTGCCAGCAGCAAGGGGTCGGGACTCTCTGGGGCCAACGTCCTGACTTTC
CASSKGSGLSGANVLTF
>TRBV10-3|TRBJ2-2|16|.|TRBD2
TGTGCCATCAGGGGGGGGAGCAAGGAGCACACCGGGGAGCTGTTTTTT
CAIRGGSKEHTGELFF
>TRBV7-9|TRBJ1-1|15|.|TRBD1
TGTGCCAGCAGCTTAGGGACAGGCCAGAACACTGAAGCTTTCTTT
CASSLGTGQNTEAFF
>TRBV4-2|TRBJ1-4|13|.|.
TGTGCCAGCAGCCAAGGACAGAGAGAAAAACTGTTTTTT
CASSQGQREKLFF
>TRBV6-6|TRBJ2-7|14|.|TRBD1
TGTGCCAGCAGGGTGGGACAGGGGGACTACGAGCAGTACTTC
CASRVGQGDYEQYF
>TRBV5-4|TRBJ1-5|17|few|.
TGTGCCAGCAGCTTGTGGGGAGGGGTGGGTAGCAATCAGCCCCAGCATTTT
CASSLWGGVGSNQPQHF
>TRBV25-1|TRBJ2-3|17|.|TRBD2
TGTGCCAGCAGTGAATACCCTAGCGGGGTCAGCACAGATACGCAGTATTTT
CASSEYPSGVSTDTQYF
>TRBV5-5|TRBJ2-7|13|.|.
TGTGCCAGCAGCTTGTTCAGAACCTACGAGCAGTACTTC
CASSLFRTYEQYF
>TRBV7-2|TRBJ2-7|16|.|TRBD1
TGTGCCAGCAGCTTAGCGAGGGCGGGACAGGTGTACGAGCAGTACTTC
CASSLARAGQVYEQYF
>TRBV5-1|TRBJ2-1|11|.|.
TGCGCCAGCAGCCTAATGAATGAGCAGTTCTTC
CASSLMNEQFF
>TRBV19|TRBJ2-4|12|.|.
TGTGCCAGTCAAACCCCTACTCGCATTCAGTACTTC
CASQTPTRIQYF
>TRBV6-5|TRBJ2-1|15|.|TRBD2
TGTGCCAGCAGTCCCCCTAGCGGGGGACCTAATGAGCAGTTCTTC
CASSPPSGGPNEQFF
>TRBV5-1|TRBJ1-5|16|.|TRBD1
TGCGCCAGCAGCCAAGGGACAGGGGGTAGCAATCAGCCCCAGCATTTT
CASSQGTGGSNQPQHF
>TRBV7-9|TRBJ1-1|13|.|.
TGTGCCAGCAGTTACACAGCGAACACTGAAGCTTTCTTT
CASSYTANTEAFF
>TRBV5-1|TRBJ2-3|16|.|.
TGCGCCAGCAGCTTGGTTGGGGCCCCCCACACAGATACGCAGTATTTT
CASSLVGAPHTDTQYF
>TRBV5-1|TRBJ1-2|12|.|.
TGCGCCAGCAGCGTGGACAGTTATGGCTACACCTTC
CASSVDSYGYTF
>TRBV4-1|TRBJ1-2|15|.|.
TGCGCCAGCAGCCAAGTGGGAGTCCCCGCGGGTGGCTACACCTTC
CASSQVGVPAGGYTF
>TRBV6-1|TRBJ1-5|18|.|TRBD1
TGTGCCAGCAGTGACCCACCGGGACAGATACATCGGGATCAGCCCCAGCATTTT
CASSDPPGQIHRDQPQHF
>TRBV30|TRBJ1-6|15|.|.
TGTGCCTGGAGTGCCTCAGGGGTTTCTAATTCACCCCTCCACTTT
CAWSASGVSNSPLHF
>TRBV10-3|TRBJ2-1|12|.|.
TGTGCCATCAGGGTAGTAACCAATGAGCAGTTCTTC
CAIRVVTNEQFF
>TRBV27|TRBJ1-1|15|.|.
TGTGCCAGCAGTTTTGGTTTCAGGGGGAACACTGAAGCTTTCTTT
CASSFGFRGNTEAFF
>TRBV7-9|TRBJ1-2|14|.|TRBD1
TGTGCCAGCAGCTCTGCCCACAGGGGCGGCGGCTACACCTTC
CASSSAHRGGGYTF